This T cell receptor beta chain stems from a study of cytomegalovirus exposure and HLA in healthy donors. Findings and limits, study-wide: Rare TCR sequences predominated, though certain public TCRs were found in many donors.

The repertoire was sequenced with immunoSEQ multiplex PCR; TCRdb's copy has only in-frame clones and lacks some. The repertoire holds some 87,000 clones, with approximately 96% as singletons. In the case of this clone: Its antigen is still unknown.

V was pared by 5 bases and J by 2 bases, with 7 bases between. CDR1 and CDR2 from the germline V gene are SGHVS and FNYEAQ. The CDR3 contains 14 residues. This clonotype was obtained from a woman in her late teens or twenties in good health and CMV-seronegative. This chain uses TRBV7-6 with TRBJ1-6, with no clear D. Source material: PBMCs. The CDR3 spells CASSLGAYNSPLHF. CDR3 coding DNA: TGTGCCAGCAGCCTCGGGGCCTATAATTCACCCCTCCACTTT.